This entry describes one TCR beta chain. Its cognate antigen is unknown. This CDR3 is also generated by other DNA sequences in the sample. Profiling relied on immunoSEQ multiplex PCR, and the TCRdb table lists in-frame clones only, not all of them. The sample includes 210,000 or so clones, roughly 94% of them seen just once. This sample is drawn from a study of T cell responses to AZD1222 COVID-19 vaccine. Between the trimmed V and J ends, which lost 0 bases and 1 base, there was a span of 0 bases. Germline V gene lookup returns CDR1 MNHEY and CDR2 SVGEGT. This CDR3 contains 12 residues. General observations from the study: Breadth and depth of Spike-specific TCRs rose after two AZD1222 doses. Among spike-specific TCRs, nearly half reportedly target unmutated variant regions.

The TCR sequence derives from an adult who received the MenACWY meningococcal vaccine as a control. The gene calls are TRBV6-2 or TRBV6-3 and TRBJ2-5, with D hard to call. The sequenced sample was peripheral blood, obtained 28 days after the second dose of the MenACWY control vaccine. The CDR3 DNA follows: TGTGCCAGCAGTTACTCCCAAGAGACCCAGTACTTC. The encoded protein is CASSYSQETQYF.